The present TCR beta chain was sequenced within a study of T-cell memory formation after mild COVID-19. Background on the study: Largely, TCR clusters stayed within a single donor. General study results and limits: Cross-reactive memory appears to have joined, as suggested by some responding clones showing up in pre-infection memory. CD8+ contracting clones occupied EMRA, while CD4+ ones occupied mainly CM and EM. Confirmation was lacking for SARS-CoV-2 specificity of second-wave clones that peaked on day 37.

Notes on this clonotype: No antigen is known for it.

Germline V gives CDR1 MDHEN, CDR2 SYDVKM. The CDR3 runs 14 residues. Trimming cost V 7 bases and J 8 bases; bases outside gene matches: 10. TCRdb re-called the 5' RACE reads through MiXCR, storing one row per CDR3 protein. This table has hundreds of thousands of distinct CDR3 sequences, 15% to 20% appearing once. This chain uses TRBV28 with TRBJ1-4; TRBD1 matches 7 bases. The TCR was taken from a man aged 18 to 30 who had mild COVID-19 (a few samples of this study predate the infection). Cell type and time point are not known. The sample taken for sequencing was PBMCs or a T cell subset sorted from them (not recorded which). The CDR3 reads CASTITGVGEKLFF. CDR3 coding DNA: TGTGCCAGCACCATCACAGGGGTCGGAGAAAAACTGTTTTTT. Using reference TRBV28 and TRBJ1-4 for the parts outside the CDR3, the full variable domain is DVKVTQSSRYLVKRTGEKVFLECVQDMDHENMFWYRQDPGLGLRLIYFSYDVKMKEKGDIPEGYSVSREKKERFSLILESASTNQTSMYLCASTITGVGEKLFFGSGTQLSVL.